The 21 T cell receptor beta chains given below trace back to one sample, sequenced in a study of CXCR3-negative and CXCR3-positive naive CD8 T cells (dated by TCRdb to about 2019). Sequencer: NextSeq 550. The Human TCR Profiling Kit (MiLaboratory) was used to make UMI-labeled 5' RACE TRB cDNA libraries. TCRdb reprocessed the sequencing reads and holds a single record per CDR3 protein sequence, with no DNA. The table held for this sample gives about 57,000 distinct CDR3 sequences. The top ten clonotypes cover around 20% of the sample. The sequencing sample was made of memory CD8+ T cells from blood. In the paper's terms, the cell subset or site label means: conventional CD8+ memory T cells (TMEM), sorted as controls. Receptor source: a human donor in good health. Some clones in this sample may be carry-over from other donors' samples.

The chain recombines TRBV6-6 with TRBJ1-2; TCRdb returns TRBD1, unconfirmable since there is no DNA. This CDR3 has 12 amino acids. Germline lookup yields CDR1 MNHNY and CDR2 SVGAGI (reference sequence). The CDR3 loop is CASGLTAYGYTF.

V is TRBV6-2 or TRBV6-3 and J is TRBJ2-1; TCRdb selects TRBD1, and the lack of DNA leaves this call unchecked. The germline CDR1 and CDR2 sequences are MNHEY and SVGEGT. CDR3 length: 16 amino acids. CDR3 loop: CASRHWGQGVVGEQFF.

This sequence joins TRBV20-1 and TRBJ2-7; the D call of TRBD1 rests on TCRdb alone, since no DNA is present to check it. This CDR3 spans 13 amino acids. CDR1 and CDR2 from the germline V gene are DFQATT and SNEGSKA (reference sequence). The CDR3 sequence: CSGGTGDRVKEYF.

This rearrangement joins TRBV7-2 to TRBJ1-1; the D call from TCRdb, TRBD1, cannot be confirmed without DNA. Germline CDR1 and CDR2: SGHTA and FQGNSA. The length of the CDR3 is 13 residues. The CDR3 reads CASRSPGNTEAFF.

The chain uses TRBV10-3 and TRBJ2-7; the TRBD1 assignment by TCRdb is unverifiable without DNA. Germline V gene sequence: CDR1 ENHRY, CDR2 SYGVKD. This CDR3 spans 12 amino acids. The CDR3: CAIRAGHAEQYF.

V and J are TRBV20-1 and TRBJ2-1; TCRdb's D call of TRBD1 is untestable without DNA. CDR1 DFQATT and CDR2 SNEGSKA come from the germline V gene (reference sequence). There are 16 residues in the CDR3. The chain's CDR3 is CSARELGQGTYNEQFF.

The chain recombines TRBV27 with TRBJ1-1; the D gene TCRdb calls, TRBD1, cannot be checked with no DNA. The CDR3 consists of 14 residues. Germline V gene data show CDR1 as MNHEY and CDR2 as SMNVEV (reference sequence). CDR3 protein: CASSSVGTNTEAFF.

V and J are TRBV28 and TRBJ2-2; TCRdb names TRBD1, which stays unverified in the absence of DNA. The length of the CDR3 is 15 residues. Germline-derived CDR1 and CDR2 are MDHEN and SYDVKM. This CDR3 is CASTRGTENTGELFF. The full variable domain, with the rest looked up from reference TRBV28 and TRBJ2-2, is DVKVTQSSRYLVKRTGEKVFLECVQDMDHENMFWYRQDPGLGLRLIYFSYDVKMKEKGDIPEGYSVSREKKERFSLILESASTNQTSMYLCASTRGTENTGELFFGEGSRLTVL.

The chain has TRBV29-1 and TRBJ1-1; TCRdb reports TRBD1, a call that lacks DNA to check it against. CDR1 is SQVTM, CDR2 ANQGSEA, per germline. The CDR3 contains 13 residues. CDR3 loop: CSVTDRAGTEAFF.

The chain is built from TRBV5-1 and TRBJ2-1; TCRdb reports TRBD2, a call that lacks DNA to check it against. Germline V CDR1 and CDR2: SGHRS, YFSETQ. The CDR3 totals 14 residues. The CDR3: CASSLASGESEQFF.

V and J are TRBV7-9 and TRBJ1-2. The CDR3 runs 14 residues. The V gene's germline CDR1 is SEHNR and CDR2 FQNEAQ (reference sequence). The CDR3 loop reads CASSLGEDIWGYTF. The full variable domain, completed using reference TRBV7-9 and TRBJ1-2, is DTGVSQNPRHKITKRGQNVTFRCDPISEHNRLYWYRQTLGQGPEFLTYFQNEAQLEKSRLLSDRFSAERPKGSFSTLEIQRTEQGDSAMYLCASSLGEDIWGYTFGSGTRLTVV.

V gene TRBV12-3 or TRBV12-4 combines with J gene TRBJ1-5; TCRdb proposes TRBD1, but this gene call is untestable without DNA. The CDR3 length is 14 residues. The CDR3 region is CASSWTVFGQPQHF.

The chain uses TRBV29-1 and TRBJ2-6; absent DNA, TCRdb's TRBD2 call cannot be checked. The germline gives CDR1 SQVTM, CDR2 ANQGSEA. This CDR3 is 15 amino acids long. The CDR3 reads CSVLLTTAGANVLTF.

This chain connects TRBV6-5 to TRBJ2-5; TCRdb lists TRBD1, though no DNA is available to test this call. Looked up from germline, CDR1 is MNHEY and CDR2 is SVGAGI. CDR3 length equals 15 residues. This CDR3 reads CASSQGDREQETQYF.

CDR3 loop: CASSGQGADVEQFF. The rearrangement links TRBV2 to TRBJ2-1; no DNA is available, so the TRBD1 call from TCRdb remains unchecked. Germline V gives CDR1 SNHLY, CDR2 FYNNEI. This CDR3 has 14 amino acids.

This clonotype registers medium-sized by frequency. The CDR3 sequence: CSASRPSGPHEQFF. This sequence joins TRBV20-1 and TRBJ2-1; TCRdb gives TRBD2 as the D gene, but with no DNA this cannot be confirmed. Germline CDR1 is DFQATT and CDR2 is SNEGSKA (reference sequence). The CDR3 totals 14 residues.

The chain recombines TRBV29-1 with TRBJ2-2; with no DNA, the TCRdb D assignment of TRBD2 cannot be verified. The CDR3 length is 14 residues. Germline V gene data show CDR1 as SQVTM and CDR2 as ANQGSEA. CDR3 sequence: CSVAGTSSTGELFF.

The chain joins TRBV29-1 to TRBJ2-5; TCRdb's D call of TRBD1 is untestable without DNA. The length of the CDR3 is 12 residues. Looked up from germline, CDR1 is SQVTM and CDR2 is ANQGSEA. This chain's CDR3 is CRPQGAGETQYF.

The chain uses TRBV29-1 and TRBJ2-1. Germline CDR1 SQVTM, CDR2 ANQGSEA. The CDR3 extends over 11 amino acids. CDR3: CSVGPFNEQFF.

The V and J genes are TRBV7-9 and TRBJ2-1; the D call from TCRdb, TRBD2, cannot be confirmed without DNA. The CDR3 extends over 16 amino acids. Germline CDR1 and CDR2: SEHNR and FQNEAQ (reference sequence). CDR3: CASSSTSGRAYNEQFF.

The V call is TRBV6-6, the J call TRBJ1-5; the TRBD1 assignment by TCRdb is unverifiable without DNA. The CDR3 totals 16 residues. CDR1 and CDR2 from the germline V gene are MNHNY and SVGAGI (reference sequence). CDR3 sequence reads: CASSYFGQGSNQPQHF.